The 9 T cell receptor beta chains reported below all come from one sample, sequenced in a study of blood T cell repertoires in COVID-19. The repertoire was sequenced with immunoSEQ multiplex PCR; TCRdb's copy has only in-frame clones and lacks some. Of 150,000 or so clones in the sample, around 90% were seen once. Sequenced: peripheral blood. Every receptor here comes from a man aged 50-60 years with acute or convalescent COVID-19.

This clone was seen more than once but under ten times. CDR3 sequence reads: CASSLTSGLYNEQFF. For the CDR3, the DNA is TGTGCCAGCAGCTTAACTAGCGGGTTATACAATGAGCAGTTCTTC. The chain carries TRBV7-2 and TRBJ2-1; 9 bases line up with TRBD2. V trimming: 2 bases; J trimming: 4 bases; junction bases outside the gene matches: 3. Germline V lookup: CDR1 SGHTA, CDR2 FQGNSA. The CDR3 spans 15 residues.

CDR3 coding DNA: TGTGCCAGCAGTTACGTCAAGAACACTGAAGCTTTCTTT. This codes for CASSYVKNTEAFF. The chain carries TRBV6-2 or TRBV6-3 and TRBJ1-1; D call uncertain. The germline V gene has CDR1 MNHEY and CDR2 SVGEGT. The length of the CDR3 is 13 residues. V gave up 2 bases and J gave up 1 base, with 5 bases separating them.

The V gene is TRBV2, the J gene TRBJ2-1, with 9 bases matching TRBD2. From germline, CDR1 is SNHLY and CDR2 FYNNEI. The CDR3 contains 14 residues. V trimming: 10 bases; J trimming: 7 bases; junction bases outside the gene matches: 11. CDR3 DNA sequence: TGTGCCATAGGAAGTAGCGGGAGAACAAATGAGCAGTTCTTC. Translating gives CAIGSSGRTNEQFF.

This clone has only a few counts. The chain has TRBV19 and TRBJ1-2, with 10 bases identical to TRBD1. Losses at the gene ends were 1 base for V and 7 bases for J; bases not matched to a gene: 3. CDR1 and CDR2 from the germline V gene are LNHDA and SQIVND (reference sequence). The CDR3 runs 14 residues. CDR3 loop: CASSIGQGASGYTF. The CDR3 bases are TGTGCCAGTAGTATAGGACAGGGGGCGAGTGGCTACACCTTC.

The chain joins TRBV24-1 to TRBJ1-5, with 7 bases matching TRBD1. The CDR3 has 16 residues. V was clipped by 5 bases and J by 4 bases; unmatched bases: 10. Germline lookup yields CDR1 KGHDR and CDR2 SFDVKD. CDR3 in DNA: TGTGCCACCAGTGCTAGTACAGGGGCCCCTAATCAGCCCCAGCATTTT. Translating gives CATSASTGAPNQPQHF.

The gene calls are TRBV30 and TRBJ2-1; D is unresolved. V lost 2 bases and J 6 bases, leaving 8 bases between the germline ends. CDR1 and CDR2 (germline): GTSNPN, SVGIG (reference sequence). The CDR3 runs to 12 residues. CDR3 region: CAWSLVSNEQFF. The DNA for the CDR3 is TGTGCCTGGAGTCTCGTATCCAATGAGCAGTTCTTC.

V and J are TRBV18 and TRBJ2-1; possible D gene TRBD2, 5 bases. This CDR3 is built from 13 residues. Trimming cost V 6 bases and J 5 bases, with 11 bases left between them. Germline V gene data show CDR1 as KGHSH and CDR2 as LQKENI. Here the CDR3 DNA reads TGTGCCAGCTCTCAAATGCGGGACAATGAGCAGTTCTTC. It encodes CASSQMRDNEQFF.

The gene calls are TRBV6-5 and TRBJ1-2; 7 bases are shared with TRBD1. The trim removed 6 bases at V and 1 base at J, leaving 8 bases unmatched. CDR3 length equals 15 residues. The V gene's germline CDR1 is MNHEY and CDR2 SVGAGI. DNA of the CDR3: TGTGCCAGCAGCGCCCCGACAGGGTTTAACTATGGCTACACCTTC. Residues: CASSAPTGFNYGYTF.

This chain uses TRBV4-1 with TRBJ2-1; TRBD2 matches 7 bases. The CDR3 sequence is 13 residues long. J lost 9 bases, V lost 5 bases, and 7 bases had no gene match. In germline, CDR1 is MGHRA, CDR2 YSYEKL. CDR3 nucleotide sequence: TGCGCCAGCAGCGGAGCGGGATATTCTGAGCAGTTCTTC. This codes for CASSGAGYSEQFF.